In this sample, the clone carrying this TCR beta chain is medium-sized. Its antigen is not known. The data belong to a study of OX40 agonist ivuxolimab in advanced cancers. Study summary: The dose of intravenous ivuxolimab that patients received every 2 weeks ranged from 0.01 to 10 mg/kg. Study outcomes and limitations: It was also the case that some nonresponders had low normalized T-cell clonal expansion. In the expanded peripheral T cells, antigen specificity was never determined.

V lost 3 bases to trimming and J lost 0 bases, with 13 bases between them. Germline CDR1 is SGHKS and CDR2 is YYEKEE (reference sequence). The CDR3 has 15 residues. Sequenced by immunoSEQ multiplex PCR; TCRdb stores in-frame clones only, minus some. Of tens of thousands of clones listed, roughly four fifths are singletons. The receptor comes from an adult with an advanced solid tumor such as melanoma, head and neck, liver or kidney cancer. V gene TRBV5-5 combines with J gene TRBJ2-7, with D hard to call. The input for sequencing was CD4+ or CD8+ T cells sorted from blood, taken in a trial of the OX40 agonist ivuxolimab. CDR3 sequence reads: CASSSGPRSSYEQYF. The CDR3 nucleotides read TGTGCCAGCAGCTCCGGCCCGCGGTCCTCCTACGAGCAGTACTTC.